This T cell receptor beta chain was sequenced for a study of blood T cell repertoires in COVID-19. Study at large: Samples of COVID-19 (acute and convalescent) were obtained from the United States, Italy and Spain.

Profiled with immunoSEQ multiplex PCR; TCRdb holds only in-frame clones, not every one. There are fewer than 200,000 clones in the sample; around four fifths occur only once, and approximately 8.2% lies in the top ten. The Seattle patients joined while their infection was active and were tracked longitudinally afterward. The sequenced sample consisted of peripheral blood. The TCR sequence derives from a woman of 80 years or more with COVID-19, enrolled during active disease.

CDR3 loop: CASSLSIGGGEKLFF. CDR3 coding DNA: TGCGCCAGCAGCTTGAGTATCGGGGGAGGGGAAAAACTGTTTTTT. The chain employs TRBV5-1 and TRBJ1-4; TRBD1 might be the D (5 bases). Per the germline V gene, CDR1 is SGHRS and CDR2 is YFSETQ. CDR3 size: 15 residues. The V end lost 1 base, the J end lost 8 bases, and 15 bases lay between the germline ends.